Each of the 30 T cell receptor beta chains below was sequenced from the same sample in a study of beta chain features in type 1 diabetes. The sequenced template was cDNA made from the entire isolated RNA. TCRdb's table, derived via immunoSEQ multiplex PCR, lists solely in-frame clones and lacks some. Of 200,000 to 250,000 clones in the sample, around 68% were seen once. Sequencing used naive CD4+ T cells from blood. All receptors come from a man under 40 in good health.

This clone occurred a few times. The chain carries TRBV29-1 and TRBJ2-7, with 8 bases identical to TRBD1. CDR1 is SQVTM, CDR2 ANQGSEA, per germline. Trimming removed 5 bases from V and 6 bases from J; junction bases left unmatched: 6. This CDR3 has 12 residues. The CDR3 nucleotides are TGCAGCGTTCTCGGACAGGGAAGCGAGCAGTACTTC. Its protein product is CSVLGQGSEQYF.

The CDR3 here is CASSVGIGQGYGYTF. The CDR3 DNA reads TGTGCCAGCAGCGTAGGGATAGGACAGGGCTATGGCTACACCTTC. The chain employs TRBV9 and TRBJ1-2; 8 bases align to TRBD1. The CDR3 runs to 15 residues. Germline CDR1 and CDR2: SGDLS and YYNGEE. Trimming at V came to 0 bases and at J to 4 bases, leaving 5 bases not matched to a gene. The full variable domain, rest sourced from reference TRBV9 and TRBJ1-2, is DSGVTQTPKHLITATGQRVTLRCSPRSGDLSVYWYQQSLDQGLQFLIQYYNGEERAKGNILERFSAQQFPDLHSELNLSSLELGDSALYFCASSVGIGQGYGYTFGSGTRLTVV.

The CDR3: CASSDVTTEAFF. The CDR3 DNA follows: TGTGCCAGCAGTGACGTCACCACTGAAGCTTTCTTT. The chain couples TRBV2 to TRBJ1-1; D is ambiguous. CDR3 length equals 12 residues. Per germline, CDR1 SNHLY and CDR2 FYNNEI. V was trimmed by 3 bases and J by 4 bases, leaving 6 bases between them.

This clone has only a few counts. The chain carries TRBV19 and TRBJ1-1; a possible D gene is TRBD1 (5 bases). The V gene lost 5 bases and the J gene lost 3 bases, with 16 bases spanning the gap. CDR3 size: 15 residues. CDR1 and CDR2 from the germline V gene are LNHDA and SQIVND (reference sequence). The CDR3 DNA follows: TGTGCCAGTAGTCAGGACGGAGAAGGGGACACTGAAGCTTTCTTT. Amino acids: CASSQDGEGDTEAFF.

This clone was seen more than once but under ten times. Other nucleotide sequences from this sample produce the same CDR3. The chain employs TRBV7-2 and TRBJ2-3, with 8 positions matching TRBD2. Germline V gene data show CDR1 as SGHTA and CDR2 as FQGNSA. V shed 3 bases and J 1 base; nucleotides not matched to a gene: 3. The CDR3 has 15 amino acids. The CDR3 protein is CASSLAAGGTDTQYF. DNA of the CDR3: TGTGCCAGCAGCTTGGCAGCGGGGGGCACAGATACGCAGTATTTT.

The V call is TRBV10-1, the J call TRBJ1-6; D gene ambiguous. This CDR3 is 12 amino acids long. CDR1 is WNHNN and CDR2 is SYGVQD in the germline V gene (reference sequence). V lost 3 bases to trimming and J lost 7 bases, with 4 bases between them. Written as DNA, the CDR3 is TGCGCCAGCAGTGAAGGGAATTCACCCCTCCACTTT. Translation: CASSEGNSPLHF.

The chain employs TRBV19 and TRBJ2-1; D remains unclear. Per germline, CDR1 LNHDA and CDR2 SQIVND (reference sequence). This CDR3 has 13 amino acids. V was cut by 5 bases and J by 0 bases, with 5 bases left in between. The CDR3 region has the DNA TGTGCCAGTAGTCCAAGCTCCTACAATGAGCAGTTCTTC. Its translation is CASSPSSYNEQFF.

This clone was recorded a few times. The chain employs TRBV25-1 and TRBJ2-7, with D uncertain. Trimming stripped 4 bases from V and 3 bases from J, with 10 bases between. The CDR3 runs 13 residues. Per the germline V gene, CDR1 is MGHDK and CDR2 is SYGVNS. The CDR3 here is CASSADGNYEQYF. CDR3 nucleotide sequence: TGTGCCAGCAGTGCGGACGGTAACTACGAGCAGTACTTC.

This clone appeared a single time. The chain employs TRBV30 and TRBJ1-5; tentatively, D is TRBD1 (5 bases). The germline V gene has CDR1 GTSNPN and CDR2 SVGIG (reference sequence). Trimming left V 4 bases short and J 7 bases short, with 14 bases between. The length of the CDR3 is 13 residues. CDR3 amino acids: CAWNSGSGQPQHF. The DNA of the CDR3 is TGTGCCTGGAATTCAGGCTCAGGGCAGCCCCAGCATTTT.

The rearrangement uses TRBV9 and TRBJ2-3, with TRBD2 matching 9 bases. The CDR3 is 21 amino acids. J was trimmed by 1 base and V by 4 bases; bases with no gene match: 22. Germline-derived CDR1 and CDR2 are SGDLS and YYNGEE. The CDR3 sequence is CASSPRGGPLLLAGCTDTQYF. CDR3 DNA sequence: TGTGCCAGCAGCCCGCGGGGGGGTCCCCTCCTCCTAGCGGGGTGCACAGATACGCAGTATTTT.

The V call is TRBV7-9, the J call TRBJ2-7; 8 positions match TRBD1. The CDR3 covers 15 residues. Germline CDR1 and CDR2: SEHNR and FQNEAQ (reference sequence). V dropped 1 base and J dropped 5; count of bases not matched to a gene: 7. CDR3 sequence: CASSLEWAGGDEQYF. CDR3 nucleotide sequence: TGTGCCAGCAGCTTAGAGTGGGCAGGGGGCGACGAGCAGTACTTC.

This chain uses TRBV15 with TRBJ2-5; D possibly corresponds to TRBD1 (6 bases). Trimming removed 5 bases at V and 2 bases at J, with 9 bases between. The CDR3 totals 13 residues. Looked up from germline, CDR1 is LNHNV and CDR2 is YYDKDF (reference sequence). The CDR3 DNA reads TGTGCCACCAGCGCACAGGGACAAGAGACCCAGTACTTC. It yields the protein CATSAQGQETQYF.

This rearrangement joins TRBV25-1 to TRBJ2-7; 10 nucleotides match TRBD2. Germline trimming cut 7 bases from V and 4 bases from J; bases unmatched to any gene: 4. CDR3 length equals 13 residues. Germline-derived CDR1 and CDR2 are MGHDK and SYGVNS. The CDR3 is CASTRGLAYEQYF. The CDR3 nucleotides read TGTGCCAGCACTAGGGGACTAGCGTACGAGCAGTACTTC.

This clone was seen a single time. The chain has TRBV7-9 and TRBJ2-2; 7 bases are a match to TRBD1. The CDR3 is 15 amino acids. The junction had 9 bases not matched to a gene; V was cut back by 5 bases and J by 6 bases. Germline V gives CDR1 SEHNR, CDR2 FQNEAQ (reference sequence). The CDR3 DNA reads TGTGCCAGCAGCACACACAGGGGAGTCGCCGGGGAGCTGTTTTTT. Its translation: CASSTHRGVAGELFF.

A few counts support this clone. The chain joins TRBV30 to TRBJ2-1, with TRBD1 as a possible D gene (6 bases). The germline CDR1 and CDR2 sequences are GTSNPN and SVGIG (reference sequence). V lost 5 bases, J lost 1 base, and 12 bases lay in between. CDR3 size: 14 residues. CDR3 bases: TGTGCCTGGGACTCCGGGACATCCTACAATGAGCAGTTCTTC. Translation gives CAWDSGTSYNEQFF.

This clone was counted only a few times. The chain employs TRBV28 and TRBJ2-2; D possibly uses TRBD1 or TRBD2 (5 bases each). V was pared by 8 bases and J by 9 bases, with 16 bases between. This CDR3 spans 13 amino acids. Germline V gene sequence: CDR1 MDHEN, CDR2 SYDVKM. The CDR3 bases are TGTGCCAGCGGATTAACCGGGACCTGGGAGCTGTTTTTT. This encodes CASGLTGTWELFF.

J is TRBJ1-2 and V is TRBV29-1; D gene uncertain. The V and J ends lost 3 bases and 7 bases respectively, with 9 bases between them. The CDR3 runs to 11 residues. Germline V CDR1 and CDR2: SQVTM, ANQGSEA. CDR3 sequence (DNA): TGCAGCGTTGATATGGGGTTTGGCTACACCTTC. Encoded protein: CSVDMGFGYTF.

This chain joins TRBV14 and TRBJ2-7; 7 nucleotides align to TRBD1. Germline loops: CDR1 SGHDN, CDR2 FVKESK. V trimming: 2 bases; J trimming: 5 bases; junction bases outside the gene matches: 9. The CDR3 sequence is 15 residues long. CDR3 sequence reads: CASSQRNGRGNEQYF. The DNA for the CDR3 is TGTGCCAGCAGCCAAAGGAACGGCAGGGGGAACGAGCAGTACTTC.

The genes are TRBV11-3 and TRBJ2-1, with 7 nucleotides matching TRBD2. This CDR3 is 13 amino acids long. Trimming took 5 bases from V and 4 from J; bases not matched to a gene: 2. Germline CDR1 is SGHNT and CDR2 is YENEEA. The CDR3 DNA reads as TGTGCCAGCAGCCTGGGACTATACAATGAGCAGTTCTTC. This sequence encodes CASSLGLYNEQFF.

The rearrangement links TRBV2 to TRBJ2-4; possibly TRBD2 for D (6 bases). There are 13 residues in the CDR3. Trimming pared 3 bases from V and 5 bases from J, leaving 8 bases between. Germline CDR1 SNHLY, CDR2 FYNNEI. The CDR3 nucleotides read TGTGCCAGCAGTGAGTGGAGGGAAAACATTCAGTACTTC. Protein product: CASSEWRENIQYF.

This chain uses TRBV7-9 with TRBJ2-3, with 11 bases fitting TRBD2. The CDR3 runs 14 residues. Germline V CDR1 and CDR2: SEHNR, FQNEAQ (reference sequence). With 1 base clipped from V and 6 bases from J, the junction kept 0 bases outside the gene matches. For the CDR3, the DNA is TGTGCCAGCAGCTTAGGACTAGCGGGGGATACGCAGTATTTT. Protein: CASSLGLAGDTQYF.

This clone has just one count. V is TRBV18 and J is TRBJ2-3; no clear D. There are 14 residues in the CDR3. In germline, CDR1 is KGHSH, CDR2 LQKENI. V dropped 3 bases and J dropped 0 bases, with 7 bases sitting between them. CDR3 nucleotide sequence: TGTGCCAGCTCACCGTCGTCTAGCACAGATACGCAGTATTTT. It yields the protein CASSPSSSTDTQYF.

The J gene is TRBJ2-1, the V gene TRBV29-1; 12 nucleotides line up with TRBD2. V dropped 5 bases and J dropped 7; count of bases not matched to a gene: 12. The CDR3 spans 16 residues. The V gene's germline CDR1 is SQVTM and CDR2 ANQGSEA. The chain's CDR3 is CSVLQTPGLAGNEQFF. The DNA of the CDR3 is TGCAGCGTTCTCCAAACACCGGGACTAGCGGGTAATGAGCAGTTCTTC.

This clone has a single count. V usage is TRBV2 and J usage is TRBJ2-3; D is possibly TRBD2 (5 bases). There are 15 residues in the CDR3. V was shortened by 3 bases and J by 1 base, with 11 bases between the two germline ends. Germline loops: CDR1 SNHLY, CDR2 FYNNEI. The CDR3 DNA reads as TGTGCCAGCAGTGATCGGGGTATGGGCACAGATACGCAGTATTTT. Translation: CASSDRGMGTDTQYF.

This clone was seen more than once but under ten times. V and J are TRBV5-4 and TRBJ2-5; D gene ambiguous. With 4 bases removed from V and 0 bases from J, the gap between germline ends came to 7 bases. Germline CDR1 is SGHNT and CDR2 is YYREEE (reference sequence). The CDR3 length is 13 residues. The CDR3 DNA reads as TGTGCCAGCAGCCCGGCGCACCAAGAGACCCAGTACTTC. This sequence encodes CASSPAHQETQYF.

The genes are TRBV7-9 and TRBJ2-3; 7 bases agree with TRBD1. V was pared by 7 bases and J by 8 bases, with 18 bases of the junction left unmatched. Germline CDR1 and CDR2: SEHNR and FQNEAQ (reference sequence). CDR3 length: 16 residues. The DNA for the CDR3 is TGTGCCAGCAACTTCTCGGGCCCACAGGGGCATTCTACGCAGTATTTT. It specifies CASNFSGPQGHSTQYF. The whole variable domain, remainder taken from reference TRBV7-9 and TRBJ2-3, is DTGVSQNPRHKITKRGQNVTFRCDPISEHNRLYWYRQTLGQGPEFLTYFQNEAQLEKSRLLSDRFSAERPKGSFSTLEIQRTEQGDSAMYLCASNFSGPQGHSTQYFGPGTRLTVL.

The V call is TRBV7-9, the J call TRBJ1-5; 8 bases agree with TRBD1. This CDR3 spans 14 amino acids. Looked up from germline, CDR1 is SEHNR and CDR2 is FQNEAQ (reference sequence). The V and J ends lost 1 base and 7 bases, in that order; junction bases with no gene match: 3. This CDR3 reads CASSLGTGPQPQHF. CDR3 DNA sequence: TGTGCCAGCAGCTTAGGGACAGGGCCACAGCCCCAGCATTTT.

This clone has just a few counts. The chain is built from TRBV5-4 and TRBJ2-5; D may correspond to TRBD1 or TRBD2 (5 bases each). Trimming took off 0 bases at V and 5 bases at J, with 17 bases between the two ends. Germline V CDR1 and CDR2: SGHNT, YYREEE (reference sequence). The length of the CDR3 is 16 residues. The CDR3 DNA follows: TGTGCCAGCAGCTTGGCCGGCAGGGTGGAGGCGGAGACCCAGTACTTC. Protein sequence: CASSLAGRVEAETQYF.

V and J are TRBV5-4 and TRBJ1-1, with D possibly being TRBD1 (5 bases). This CDR3 is 14 amino acids long. Per the germline V gene, CDR1 is SGHNT and CDR2 is YYREEE (reference sequence). V dropped 1 base and J dropped 3 bases, with 10 bases sitting between them. The CDR3 coding sequence is TGTGCCAGCAGCTTGTGGGTAGGGGACACTGAAGCTTTCTTT. It codes for CASSLWVGDTEAFF.

V is TRBV7-2 and J is TRBJ2-7, with 7 bases matching TRBD2. The length of the CDR3 is 15 residues. Germline V gene sequence: CDR1 SGHTA, CDR2 FQGNSA. After removal of 5 bases from V and 0 bases from J, the junction contained 7 bases not matched to a gene. The CDR3: CASSVVGGSSYEQYF. The CDR3 nucleotides read TGTGCCAGCAGCGTCGTGGGAGGGAGCTCCTACGAGCAGTACTTC.